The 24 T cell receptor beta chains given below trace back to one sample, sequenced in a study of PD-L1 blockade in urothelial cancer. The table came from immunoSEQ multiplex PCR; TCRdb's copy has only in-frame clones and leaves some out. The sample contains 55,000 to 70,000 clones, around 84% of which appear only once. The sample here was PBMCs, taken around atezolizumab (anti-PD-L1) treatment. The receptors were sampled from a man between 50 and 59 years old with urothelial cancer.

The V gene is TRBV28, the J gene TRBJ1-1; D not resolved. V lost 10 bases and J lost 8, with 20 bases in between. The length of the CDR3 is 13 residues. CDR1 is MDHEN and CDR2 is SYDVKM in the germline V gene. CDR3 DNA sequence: TGTGCCATAGGCACACAGCTTAGAGGGGAAGCTTTCTTT. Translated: CAIGTQLRGEAFF. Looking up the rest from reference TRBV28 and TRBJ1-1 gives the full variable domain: DVKVTQSSRYLVKRTGEKVFLECVQDMDHENMFWYRQDPGLGLRLIYFSYDVKMKEKGDIPEGYSVSREKKERFSLILESASTNQTSMYLCAIGTQLRGEAFFGQGTRLTVV.

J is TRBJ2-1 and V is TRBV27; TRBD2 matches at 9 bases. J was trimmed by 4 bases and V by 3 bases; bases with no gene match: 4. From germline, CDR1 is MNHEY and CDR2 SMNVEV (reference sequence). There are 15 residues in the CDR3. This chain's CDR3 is CASSLTSGEYNEQFF. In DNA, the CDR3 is TGTGCCAGCAGTTTGACTAGCGGCGAGTACAATGAGCAGTTCTTC.

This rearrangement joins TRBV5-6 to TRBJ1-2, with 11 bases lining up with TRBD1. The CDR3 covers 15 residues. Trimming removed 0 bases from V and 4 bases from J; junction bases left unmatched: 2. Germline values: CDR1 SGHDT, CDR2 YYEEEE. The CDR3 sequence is CASSLGGQGGYGYTF. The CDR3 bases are TGTGCCAGCAGCTTGGGGGGACAGGGGGGCTATGGCTACACCTTC.

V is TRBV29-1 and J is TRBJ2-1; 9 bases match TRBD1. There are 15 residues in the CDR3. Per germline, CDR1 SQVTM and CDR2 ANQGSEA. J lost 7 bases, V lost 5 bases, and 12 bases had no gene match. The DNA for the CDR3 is TGCAGCGTTACAGACACCGGGACAGGGAAGAATGAGCAGTTCTTC. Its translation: CSVTDTGTGKNEQFF.

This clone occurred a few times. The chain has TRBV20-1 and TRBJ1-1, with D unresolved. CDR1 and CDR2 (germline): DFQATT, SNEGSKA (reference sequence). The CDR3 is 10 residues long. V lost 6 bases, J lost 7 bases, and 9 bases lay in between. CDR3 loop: CSARRIEAFF. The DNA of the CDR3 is TGCAGTGCGAGGAGAATTGAAGCTTTCTTT.

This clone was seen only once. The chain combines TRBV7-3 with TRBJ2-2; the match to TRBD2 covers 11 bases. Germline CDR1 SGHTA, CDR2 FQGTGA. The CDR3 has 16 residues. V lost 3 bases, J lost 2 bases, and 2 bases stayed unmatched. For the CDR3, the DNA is TGTGCCAGCAGCTTGACTAGCGGGACAAACACCGGGGAGCTGTTTTTT. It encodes CASSLTSGTNTGELFF. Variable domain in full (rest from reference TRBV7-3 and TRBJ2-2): GAGVSQTPSNKVTEKGKYVELRCDPISGHTALYWYRQSLGQGPEFLIYFQGTGAADDSGLPNDRFFAVRPEGSVSTLKIQRTERGDSAVYLCASSLTSGTNTGELFFGEGSRLTVL.

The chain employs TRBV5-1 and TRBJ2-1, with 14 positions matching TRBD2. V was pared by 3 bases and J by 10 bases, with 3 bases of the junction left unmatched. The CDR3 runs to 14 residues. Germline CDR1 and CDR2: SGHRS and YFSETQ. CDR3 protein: CASSSRLAGGEQFF. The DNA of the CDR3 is TGCGCCAGCAGCTCCCGACTAGCGGGAGGGGAGCAGTTCTTC.

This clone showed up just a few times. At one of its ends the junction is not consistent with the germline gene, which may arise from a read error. CDR3 in amino acids: CASSLVAGKISVF. CDR3 DNA: TGTGCCAGCAGCTTGGTTGCGGGGAAGATAAGTGTCTTC. This chain uses TRBV5-8 with TRBJ2-1; a weak D match, TRBD2 (6 bases). The CDR3 has 13 residues. Germline V gives CDR1 SGHTS, CDR2 YDEGEE.

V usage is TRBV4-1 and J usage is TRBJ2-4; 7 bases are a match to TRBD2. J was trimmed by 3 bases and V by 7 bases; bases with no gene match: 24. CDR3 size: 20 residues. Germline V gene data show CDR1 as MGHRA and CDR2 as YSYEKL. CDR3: CASTPKGLADLPSGKNIQYF. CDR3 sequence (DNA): TGCGCCAGCACCCCTAAGGGTCTAGCGGACCTGCCGTCAGGCAAAAACATTCAGTACTTC.

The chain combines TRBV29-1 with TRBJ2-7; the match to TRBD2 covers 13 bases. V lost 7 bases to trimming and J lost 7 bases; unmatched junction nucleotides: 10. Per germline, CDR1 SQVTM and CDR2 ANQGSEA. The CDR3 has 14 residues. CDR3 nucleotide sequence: TGCAGCGCCGGCCCCCCGGGACTAGCGGGAGAGCAGTACTTC. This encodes CSAGPPGLAGEQYF.

The CDR3 sequence: CATSLRQGREQFF. In DNA, the CDR3 is TGTGCCACCAGCTTACGACAGGGACGCGAGCAGTTCTTC. The rearrangement uses TRBV15 and TRBJ2-1; TRBD1 aligns across 7 bases. Germline CDR1 and CDR2: LNHNV and YYDKDF (reference sequence). The V gene end was trimmed by 5 bases and the J gene end by 10 bases; junction bases not matched to a gene: 8. The CDR3 is 13 amino acids.

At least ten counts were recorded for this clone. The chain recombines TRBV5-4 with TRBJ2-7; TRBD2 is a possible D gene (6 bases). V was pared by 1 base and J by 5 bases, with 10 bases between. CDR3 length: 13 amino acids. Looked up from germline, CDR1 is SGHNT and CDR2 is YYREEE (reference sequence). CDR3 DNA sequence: TGTGCCAGCAGCTTGTATGGGGGGAACGAGCAGTACTTC. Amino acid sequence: CASSLYGGNEQYF.

The CDR3 DNA sequence: TGCAGCGTTGCCCGGTTCCAGGTCGGCACTGAAGCTTTCTTT. It encodes CSVARFQVGTEAFF. V gene TRBV29-1 combines with J gene TRBJ1-1; D is undetermined. The V gene lost 4 bases and the J gene lost 4 bases, with 16 bases spanning the gap. Germline V lookup: CDR1 SQVTM, CDR2 ANQGSEA. The CDR3 is made up of 14 amino acids.

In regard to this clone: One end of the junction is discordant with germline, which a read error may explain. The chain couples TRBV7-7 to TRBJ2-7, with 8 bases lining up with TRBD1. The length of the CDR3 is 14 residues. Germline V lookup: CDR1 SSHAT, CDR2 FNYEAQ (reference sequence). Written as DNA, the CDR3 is TGTGCTAGCAGCCCATCGACAGGGGCGTACGAGCAGTACTTC. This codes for CASSPSTGAYEQYF.

CDR3 sequence: CASTPGTSGRAFETQYF. The CDR3 coding sequence is TGTGCCAGTACTCCCGGGACTAGCGGGAGGGCCTTCGAGACCCAGTACTTC. This chain links TRBV19 with TRBJ2-5, with 16 bases lining up with TRBD2. The germline CDR1 and CDR2 sequences are LNHDA and SQIVND (reference sequence). The ends lost 7 bases at V and 5 bases at J; junction bases unmatched: 10. The CDR3 is 17 residues long.

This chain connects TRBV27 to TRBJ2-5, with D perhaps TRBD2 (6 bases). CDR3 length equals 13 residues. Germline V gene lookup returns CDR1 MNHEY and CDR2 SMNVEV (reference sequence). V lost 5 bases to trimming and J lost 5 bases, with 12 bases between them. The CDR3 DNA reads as TGTGCCAGCAGTCCGACTGGGGGGGAGACCCAGTACTTC. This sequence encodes CASSPTGGETQYF.

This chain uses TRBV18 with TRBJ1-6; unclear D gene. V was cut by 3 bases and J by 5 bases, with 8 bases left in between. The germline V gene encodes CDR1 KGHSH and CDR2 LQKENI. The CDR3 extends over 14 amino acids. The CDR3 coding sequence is TGTGCCAGCTCACCTGGCCAGAATAATTCACCCCTCCACTTT. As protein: CASSPGQNNSPLHF.

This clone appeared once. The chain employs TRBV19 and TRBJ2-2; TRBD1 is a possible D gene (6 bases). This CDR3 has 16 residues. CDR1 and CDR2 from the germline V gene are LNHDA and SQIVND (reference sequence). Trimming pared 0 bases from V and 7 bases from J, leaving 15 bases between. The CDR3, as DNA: TGTGCCAGTAGTATAGAAAAGGGGGTCTTGGTCGGGGAGCTGTTTTTT. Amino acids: CASSIEKGVLVGELFF.

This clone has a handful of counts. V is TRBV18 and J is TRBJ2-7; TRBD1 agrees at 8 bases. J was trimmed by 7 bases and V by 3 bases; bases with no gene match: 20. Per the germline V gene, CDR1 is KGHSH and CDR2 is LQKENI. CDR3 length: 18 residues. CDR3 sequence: CASSPMSGRTGSVSEQYF. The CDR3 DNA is TGTGCCAGCTCACCGATGTCGGGGAGGACAGGGAGTGTGAGTGAGCAGTACTTC.

This CDR3 reads CSAMRGNGAFF. The CDR3 nucleotides read TGCAGTGCTATGCGGGGGAACGGAGCTTTCTTT. The rearrangement uses TRBV20-1 and TRBJ1-1, with D tentatively TRBD1 (5 bases). CDR1 is DFQATT and CDR2 is SNEGSKA in the germline V gene (reference sequence). Trimming stripped 4 bases from V and 10 bases from J, with 13 bases between. This CDR3 region has 11 residues.

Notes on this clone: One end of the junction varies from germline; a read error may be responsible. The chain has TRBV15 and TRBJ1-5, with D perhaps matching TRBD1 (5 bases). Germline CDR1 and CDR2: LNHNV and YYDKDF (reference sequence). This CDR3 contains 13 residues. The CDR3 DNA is TGTGCCACTAGCATGAGGGGAGGTCAGCCCCAGCATTTT. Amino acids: CATSMRGGQPQHF. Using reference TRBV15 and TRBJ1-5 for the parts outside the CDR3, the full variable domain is DAMVIQNPRYQVTQFGKPVTLSCSQTLNHNVMYWYQQKSSQAPKLLFHYYDKDFNNEADTPDNFQSRRPNTSFCFLDIRSPGLGDTAMYLCATSMRGGQPQHFGDGTRLSIL.

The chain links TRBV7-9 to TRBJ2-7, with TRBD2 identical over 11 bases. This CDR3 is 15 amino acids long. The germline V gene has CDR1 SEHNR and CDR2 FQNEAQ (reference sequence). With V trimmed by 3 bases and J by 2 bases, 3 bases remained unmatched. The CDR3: CASSLGLAAPYEQYF. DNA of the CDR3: TGTGCCAGCAGCTTGGGACTAGCGGCCCCCTACGAGCAGTACTTC.

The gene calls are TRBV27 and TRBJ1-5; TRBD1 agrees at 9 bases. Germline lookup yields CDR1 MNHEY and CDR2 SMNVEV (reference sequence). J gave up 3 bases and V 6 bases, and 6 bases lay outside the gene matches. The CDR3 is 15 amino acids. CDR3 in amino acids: CASSGTGRNNQPQHF. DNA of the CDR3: TGTGCCAGCAGCGGGACAGGGAGGAACAATCAGCCCCAGCATTTT.

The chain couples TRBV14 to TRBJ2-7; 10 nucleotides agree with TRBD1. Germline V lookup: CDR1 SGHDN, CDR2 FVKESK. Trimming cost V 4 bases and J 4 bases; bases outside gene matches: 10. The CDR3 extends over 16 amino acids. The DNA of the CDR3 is TGTGCCAGCAGCCCTCACACGGGACAGGGGACGTACGAGCAGTACTTC. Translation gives CASSPHTGQGTYEQYF.